The 5 T cell receptor beta chains below come from one sample, sequenced in a study of T cell repertoires in ileal Crohn's disease. This table comes from immunoSEQ multiplex PCR, and its TCRdb copy is limited to in-frame clones, with some not included. The sample carries approximately 12,000 clones, roughly 72% recorded once. The sample was ileal tissue. The receptors originated from an adult with Crohn's disease.

This clone was seen a handful of times. The gene calls are TRBV6-6 and TRBJ1-3; perhaps TRBD1 as D (6 bases). The germline V gene encodes CDR1 MNHNY and CDR2 SVGAGI (reference sequence). Between the trimmed V and J ends, which lost 0 bases and 4 bases, there was a span of 10 bases. There are 15 residues in the CDR3. The CDR3 sequence: CASSYSPGAGNTIYF. DNA for the CDR3: TGTGCCAGCAGTTACTCTCCAGGGGCAGGAAACACCATATATTTT.

This clone was recorded only once. The chain uses TRBV10-3 and TRBJ1-1; possible D gene TRBD1, 6 bases. Trimming took off 4 bases at V and 1 base at J, with 13 bases between the two ends. The CDR3 sequence is 15 residues long. CDR1 is ENHRY and CDR2 is SYGVKD in the germline V gene. CDR3 sequence (DNA): TGTGCCATCAGTGGGGGGCAGGGGCCGAACACTGAAGCTTTCTTT. This gives the protein CAISGGQGPNTEAFF.

V is TRBV25-1 and J is TRBJ2-6; TRBD1 aligns across 7 bases. The trim removed 4 bases at V and 2 bases at J, leaving 2 bases unmatched. Germline V CDR1 and CDR2: MGHDK, SYGVNS. This CDR3 is 15 amino acids long. The CDR3 reads CASSGGTAGANVLTF. The CDR3 region has the DNA TGTGCCAGCAGTGGTGGGACAGCTGGGGCCAACGTCCTGACTTTC. Using reference TRBV25-1 and TRBJ2-6 for the parts outside the CDR3, the full variable domain is EADIYQTPRYLVIGTGKKITLECSQTMGHDKMYWYQQDPGMELHLIHYSYGVNSTEKGDLSSESTVSRIRTEHFPLTLESARPSHTSQYLCASSGGTAGANVLTFGAGSRLTVL.

This clone was seen just once. The chain joins TRBV7-2 to TRBJ2-7; 9 nucleotides match TRBD2. CDR1 is SGHTA, CDR2 FQGNSA, per germline. V dropped 0 bases and J dropped 2; count of bases not matched to a gene: 2. The CDR3 spans 15 residues. CDR3 DNA: TGTGCCAGCAGCTTAGCGGCTAGCGGGGCCTACGAGCAGTACTTC. Its protein is CASSLAASGAYEQYF.

V usage is TRBV5-6 and J usage is TRBJ2-7; D remains ambiguous. Germline values: CDR1 SGHDT, CDR2 YYEEEE. Between the trimmed V and J ends, which lost 1 base and 7 bases, there was a span of 6 bases. The CDR3 has 11 amino acids. The CDR3 reads CASSLTREQYF. The CDR3 DNA follows: TGTGCCAGCAGCTTGACGAGGGAGCAGTACTTC.